The next 5 T cell receptor beta chains were all read from a single sample in a study of T cells in Graves' hyperthyroidism and ophthalmopathy (dated by TCRdb to the late 2010s). Libraries were built with multiplex PCR. Sequenced on an Illumina HiSeq 2000. Amplification of TCR beta CDR3 regions was carried out from RNA transcripts. A first-round RT-PCR of the TCR CDR3 used the HTBI primer set with the Qiagen OneStep RT-PCR kit. TCRdb reprocessed the public reads (quality trimming at Q25 with fastp, clone calling with MiXCR) and kept in-frame beta chains. Rows matching on CDR3 protein sequence are summarized as one entry with the most common DNA and genes. For this sample the table gives 200,000 or so distinct CDR3 sequences, of which approximately 16% were detected only once. The top ten clones comprise 53% of the sample. Specimen: blood. The receptors were sampled from a woman in her fifties or sixties with Graves' hyperthyroidism.

There are many counts of this clonotype. The chain joins TRBV7-6 to TRBJ1-1; possibly TRBD1 for D (5 bases). There are 13 residues in the CDR3. V was trimmed by 5 bases and J by 3 bases, leaving 10 bases between them. In germline, CDR1 is SGHVS, CDR2 FNYEAQ. CDR3 nucleotides: TGTGCCAGCAGCCCCCCGGGGGACACTGAAGCTTTCTTT. Residues: CASSPPGDTEAFF.

In this sample, this clonotype turned up many times. The J gene is TRBJ2-3, the V gene TRBV6-2 or TRBV6-3; D unresolved. Trimming shortened V by 7 bases and J by 5 bases, and 10 bases separated the two germline ends. The CDR3 contains 12 residues. Germline CDR1 and CDR2: MNHEY and SVGEGT. DNA for the CDR3: TGTGCCAGCACCCAACCTCTAGATACGCAGTATTTT. Its protein is CASTQPLDTQYF.

The chain joins TRBV10-3 to TRBJ1-3; tentative D call: TRBD1 (5 bases). V was clipped by 3 bases and J by 3 bases, with 18 bases between them. Germline V gene lookup returns CDR1 ENHRY and CDR2 SYGVKD. The CDR3 covers 17 residues. CDR3 DNA: TGTGCCATCAGTGAAGGCAGGAGGGGCTTTTTTGGAAACACCATATATTTT. Protein: CAISEGRRGFFGNTIYF.

There are many counts of this clonotype. The chain uses TRBV5-1 and TRBJ2-1; 8 bases are a match to TRBD1. V lost 1 base, J lost 7 bases, and 7 bases stayed unmatched. The CDR3 has 15 residues. From germline, CDR1 is SGHRS and CDR2 YFSETQ. For the CDR3, the DNA is TGCGCCAGCAGCTTGAAAGTTACAGGGGGGAATGAGCAGTTCTTC. Its translation: CASSLKVTGGNEQFF.

A note on this clonotype: One base away lies a much larger clone, so this may be a sequencing read error. The rearrangement links TRBV6-1 to TRBJ1-5; 7 bases match TRBD1. The CDR3 consists of 13 residues. The V gene's germline CDR1 is MNHNS and CDR2 SASEGT. With V trimmed by 10 bases and J by 6 bases, 9 bases remained unmatched. Written as DNA, the CDR3 is TGTGCCAACGGCACAGGGGAGGCTCAGCCCCAGCATTTT. Protein sequence: CANGTGEAQPQHF.